This entry lists 14 T cell receptor beta chains sequenced from one sample in a study of blood T cell repertoires in COVID-19. Here immunoSEQ multiplex PCR was the method, and the copy in TCRdb shows in-frame clones only, minus some. The sample lists 250,000 to 300,000 clones; 81% were seen once. The sequencing input was peripheral blood. These receptors were taken from a woman in her sixties or seventies with active or convalescent COVID-19.

The chain has TRBV4-2 and TRBJ1-5; tentative D call: TRBD1 (5 bases). Germline V gives CDR1 LGHNA, CDR2 YNFKEQ. The CDR3 spans 18 residues. V lost 1 base and J lost 0, with 16 bases in between. Written as DNA, the CDR3 is TGTGCCAGCAGCCAAGCGGCCGGGGGGGGTTATAGCAATCAGCCCCAGCATTTT. Amino acids: CASSQAAGGGYSNQPQHF.

This CDR3 is CASTQSGGQTQYF. CDR3 sequence (DNA): TGTGCCAGTACCCAAAGCGGAGGCCAGACCCAGTACTTC. The rearrangement joins TRBV19 to TRBJ2-5; D is possibly TRBD2 (5 bases). Germline-derived CDR1 and CDR2 are LNHDA and SQIVND (reference sequence). Trimming pared 7 bases from V and 6 bases from J, leaving 15 bases between. The CDR3 sequence is 13 residues long. Using reference TRBV19 and TRBJ2-5 for the parts outside the CDR3, the full variable domain is DGGITQSPKYLFRKEGQNVTLSCEQNLNHDAMYWYRQDPGQGLRLIYYSQIVNDFQKGDIAEGYSVSREKKESFPLTVTSAQKNPTAFYLCASTQSGGQTQYFGPGTRLLVL.

The J gene is TRBJ1-3, the V gene TRBV4-1, with 7 bases that match TRBD1. From germline, CDR1 is MGHRA and CDR2 YSYEKL. The CDR3 has 15 amino acids. V trimming: 2 bases; J trimming: 3 bases; junction bases outside the gene matches: 4. The CDR3 DNA reads TGCGCCAGCAGCCAACAGCACAGGGGTGGAAACACCATATATTTT. Protein sequence: CASSQQHRGGNTIYF.

The chain links TRBV5-6 to TRBJ2-5; no clear D gene. Germline CDR1 SGHDT, CDR2 YYEEEE. The CDR3 is 14 residues long. The V gene lost 0 bases and the J gene lost 7 bases, with 13 bases spanning the gap. CDR3 nucleotide sequence: TGTGCCAGCAGCTTGGGAGGAAATTCCCGGACCCAGTACTTC. This codes for CASSLGGNSRTQYF.

This chain uses TRBV19 with TRBJ2-1; 11 bases align to TRBD1. The CDR3 contains 16 residues. V was pared by 2 bases and J by 4 bases, with 4 bases of the junction left unmatched. CDR1 LNHDA and CDR2 SQIVND come from the germline V gene (reference sequence). In DNA form, the CDR3 reads TGTGCCAGTAGTATAAGGGGACAGGGGGGATACAATGAGCAGTTCTTC. Amino acid sequence: CASSIRGQGGYNEQFF.

This clone was recorded once. The chain joins TRBV4-1 to TRBJ2-3; 7 nucleotides line up with TRBD2. The germline gives CDR1 MGHRA, CDR2 YSYEKL. CDR3 length: 14 residues. J was trimmed by 1 base and V by 3 bases; bases with no gene match: 1. CDR3 bases: TGCGCCAGCAGCCAGGCGGGGGGCACAGATACGCAGTATTTT. Its translation is CASSQAGGTDTQYF.

V and J are TRBV2 and TRBJ2-1, with 8 bases aligning to TRBD1. Germline CDR1 and CDR2: SNHLY and FYNNEI. The CDR3 covers 16 residues. The V and J ends lost 2 bases and 0 bases, in that order; junction bases with no gene match: 3. CDR3 in amino acids: CASSETTGGSYNEQFF. CDR3 DNA: TGTGCCAGCAGTGAAACTACAGGGGGCTCCTACAATGAGCAGTTCTTC.

The rearrangement joins TRBV5-4 to TRBJ2-1; TRBD1 might be the D (5 bases). Germline V gene data show CDR1 as SGHNT and CDR2 as YYREEE (reference sequence). The CDR3 extends over 18 amino acids. V was clipped by 4 bases and J by 4 bases, with 24 bases between them. The CDR3 DNA reads as TGTGCCAGCAGCAAAACTCTGGCAGGGTTAGGGCTTTACAATGAGCAGTTCTTC. Protein sequence: CASSKTLAGLGLYNEQFF.

The chain has TRBV21-1 and TRBJ2-3; the DNA was not used to check the table's D call, TRBD1. TRBV21-1 is assigned pseudogene status. This CDR3 comprises 15 residues. The DNA for the CDR3 is TGTGCCAGCAGCAACCGACAATCCTACACAGATACGCAGTATTTT. It encodes CASSNRQSYTDTQYF.

V is TRBV30 and J is TRBJ1-2, with unresolved D. Trimming left V 0 bases short and J 4 bases short, with 18 bases between. The CDR3 covers 16 residues. Germline assignment: CDR1 GTSNPN and CDR2 SVGIG (reference sequence). CDR3 region: CAWSVRSTSYGYGYTF. CDR3 in DNA: TGTGCCTGGAGTGTACGTAGCACCTCATACGGCTATGGCTACACCTTC.

This clone was recorded only once. J is TRBJ2-7 and V is TRBV29-1; 10 bases agree with TRBD2. CDR3 length: 12 amino acids. V dropped 4 bases and J dropped 10; count of bases not matched to a gene: 7. Germline values: CDR1 SQVTM, CDR2 ANQGSEA. The CDR3 coding sequence is TGCAGCGTTGGACTAGCGGGCCCGAATCAGTACTTC. This translates into CSVGLAGPNQYF.

The DNA of the CDR3 is TGTGCCAGCAGCCAAGTCAGTGATGGCTACACCTTC. This codes for CASSQVSDGYTF. This chain uses TRBV3-1 (or the pseudogene TRBV3-2) with TRBJ1-2; D remains ambiguous. Germline CDR1 and CDR2: LGHDT and YNNKEL (reference sequence). V was cut by 1 base and J by 6 bases, with 6 bases left in between. This CDR3 contains 12 residues.

This clone appeared a few times. The chain links TRBV6-5 to TRBJ1-2, with TRBD1 identical over 7 bases. The CDR3 is made up of 13 amino acids. V lost 6 bases to trimming and J lost 2 bases; unmatched junction nucleotides: 3. Germline V gives CDR1 MNHEY, CDR2 SVGAGI. The CDR3 DNA reads as TGTGCCAGCAGACAGGACAGGAACTATGGCTACACCTTC. Protein product: CASRQDRNYGYTF.

This chain uses TRBV11-3 with TRBJ1-1; 10 bases agree with TRBD1. V gave up 3 bases and J gave up 1 base; unmatched junction bases: 2. The V gene's germline CDR1 is SGHNT and CDR2 YENEEA. The CDR3 covers 15 residues. CDR3 coding DNA: TGTGCCAGCAGCTTGGGACAGGGGAAGAACACTGAAGCTTTCTTT. This gives the protein CASSLGQGKNTEAFF.